The rows below give T cell receptor beta chains drawn from one sample of a study of identical twins. MiXCR, applied by TCRdb to the 5' RACE reads, yields one record per CDR3 protein. The sample lists approximately 240,000 distinct CDR3 sequences; over 12% were seen once. The sample comprised memory (CD45RO+) T cells sorted from blood. Receptors were obtained from a woman aged 18-29 years in good health. Both conserved end residues are part of each CDR3. A D gene is named only where the DNA matches it firmly. Rows give clone size only sometimes, using once, few, many, or a class for an expanded clone.

V	J	size	D	DNA	CDR3
TRBV20-1	TRBJ1-2	few	NA	TGCAGTGCAAACGGCCGCGTCAACTATGGCTACACCTTC	CSANGRVNYGYTF
TRBV4-3	TRBJ2-7	NA	NA	TGCGCCAGCAGCCAAGTTGGGCCGCCGGGCTCCTACGAGCAGTACTTC	CASSQVGPPGSYEQYF
TRBV7-3	TRBJ1-1	few	NA	TGTGCCAGCAGCTTGAATACGGGGTCTTACACTGAAGCTTTCTTT	CASSLNTGSYTEAFF
TRBV6-1	TRBJ2-5	few	NA	TGTGCCAGATCGGCAGGGCTTGCGGAGACCCAGTACTTC	CARSAGLAETQYF
TRBV5-1	TRBJ2-5	few	NA	TGCGCCAGCAGCTTGGGGCAGGGACGTCAGACCCAGTACTTC	CASSLGQGRQTQYF
TRBV6-1	TRBJ2-5	NA	TRBD1	TGTGCCAGCAGGTCCACCGGGACAGGGTCGGAGACCCAGTACTTC	CASRSTGTGSETQYF
TRBV6-1	TRBJ2-7	NA	NA	TGTGCCAGCAGTGCTCCGGGGAGCTCCTACGAGCAGTACTTC	CASSAPGSSYEQYF
TRBV27	TRBJ2-3	NA	TRBD1	TGTGCCAGCAGTTCGATATGGACAGGGCTCGCAGATACGCAGTATTTT	CASSSIWTGLADTQYF
TRBV4-3	TRBJ2-3	NA	NA	TGCGCCAGCAGCCAAGATAGTGCTAGCACAGATACGCAGTATTTT	CASSQDSASTDTQYF
TRBV20-1	TRBJ2-3	NA	NA	TGCAGTGCTACCGACAGGTCTAAGGGAGATACGCAGTATTTT	CSATDRSKGDTQYF
TRBV5-1	TRBJ2-5	few	NA	TGCGCCAGCAGCTTTTACGGGACATCGTCAGAGACCCAGTACTTC	CASSFYGTSSETQYF
TRBV10-3	TRBJ2-7	NA	NA	TGTGCCATCAGCGAGGGCCTCTGGCAGTACTTC	CAISEGLWQYF
TRBV4-1	TRBJ2-1	NA	TRBD1	TGCGCCAGCAGCCCTAAGGGGGCTAGCCTAAACAATGAGCAGTTCTTC	CASSPKGASLNNEQFF
TRBV29-1	TRBJ2-1	few	NA	TGCAGCATCCCTCGCTACAATGAGCAGTTCTTC	CSIPRYNEQFF
TRBV5-6	TRBJ2-2	few	NA	TGTGCCAGCAGCGTATCCGGGGCAGGGCCCACCGGGGAGCTGTTTTTT	CASSVSGAGPTGELFF
TRBV4-3	TRBJ2-7	few	TRBD1	TGCGCCAGCAGCCAAGGCGGACAGGGGATCTACGAGCAGTACTTC	CASSQGGQGIYEQYF
TRBV9	TRBJ2-7	few	NA	TGTGCCAGCAGCGTAGAGGAAACCGAGCAGTACTTC	CASSVEETEQYF
TRBV5-5	TRBJ2-3	NA	NA	TGTGCCAGCAGCCCAAAGGGGGGGGATACGCAGTATTTT	CASSPKGGDTQYF
TRBV7-9	TRBJ2-3	NA	NA	TGTGCCGGAGGGTTCCTGCAGTCAGATACGCAGTATTTT	CAGGFLQSDTQYF
TRBV14	TRBJ1-2	NA	NA	TGTGCCAGCAGCCAACAGAACTATGGCTACACCTTC	CASSQQNYGYTF
TRBV2	TRBJ1-2	NA	TRBD1	TGTGCCAGCAGTGAACCAGGGGGCTGGGGCTACACCTTC	CASSEPGGWGYTF
TRBV7-8	TRBJ2-1	NA	TRBD2	TGTGCCAGCAGTAATTTACTAGCGGGAAAGGATGAGCAGTTCTTC	CASSNLLAGKDEQFF
TRBV5-6	TRBJ2-1	NA	TRBD2	TGTGCCAGCAGCTCGGGACTAGCGGGAGGAGATGAGCAGTTCTTC	CASSSGLAGGDEQFF
TRBV7-3	TRBJ2-3	NA	NA	TGTGCCAGCAGCTTATATGACTCGTACACAGATACGCAGTATTTT	CASSLYDSYTDTQYF
TRBV5-1	TRBJ2-7	many	TRBD2	TGCGCCAGCAGCCGTACTAGCGGTTCCTCCTACGAGCAGTACTTC	CASSRTSGSSYEQYF
TRBV20-1	TRBJ2-1	NA	NA	TGCAGTGCTAGAGATCCGCGGTCCTACAATGAGCAGTTCTTC	CSARDPRSYNEQFF
TRBV3-1	TRBJ2-1	many	TRBD2	TGTGCCAGCAGCCAAGATAGGACTAGCTCCTACAATGAGCAGTTCTTC	CASSQDRTSSYNEQFF
TRBV27	TRBJ2-1	few	NA	TGTGCCACGCTGGGGGGGGCTAGCGATGAGCAGTTCTTC	CATLGGASDEQFF
TRBV9	TRBJ2-7	NA	TRBD1	TGTGCCAGCAGCGTAGGGGACAGCCACGAGCAGTACTTC	CASSVGDSHEQYF
TRBV30	TRBJ1-1	NA	NA	TGTGCCTGGAGTGTAAAGGGTGGGACTGAAGCTTTCTTT	CAWSVKGGTEAFF
TRBV30	TRBJ2-4	NA	TRBD2	TGTGCCTGGAGGTCGCGGGAGGCCTTCCGAAAAAACATTCAGTACTTC	CAWRSREAFRKNIQYF
TRBV6-1	TRBJ2-3	few	NA	TGTGCCAGCAGTGACCAACAGCCAGGCCTGACAGATACGCAGTATTTT	CASSDQQPGLTDTQYF
TRBV12-3/TRBV12-4	TRBJ2-7	NA	NA	TGTGCCAGCAGTTTAAAAGGGTTCTCCTACGAGCAGTACTTC	CASSLKGFSYEQYF
TRBV20-1	TRBJ1-3	few	NA	TGCAGTGCCGCGGAAACCTACTCTGGAAACACCATATATTTT	CSAAETYSGNTIYF
TRBV5-1	TRBJ2-2	NA	TRBD2	TGCGCCAGCGTCTATAGCGGGAGGACTTCGAACACCGGGGAGCTGTTTTTT	CASVYSGRTSNTGELFF
TRBV5-1	TRBJ2-1	many	NA	TGCGCCAGCAGCGGGGGAAGCTCCTACAATGAGCAGTTCTTC	CASSGGSSYNEQFF
TRBV27	TRBJ2-4	few	NA	TGTGCCAGCACTCGAGGAAACATTCAGTACTTC	CASTRGNIQYF
TRBV24-1	TRBJ1-2	NA	NA	TGTGCCACCAGTGATACATCCACATGGGGCGGCTACACCTTC	CATSDTSTWGGYTF
TRBV2	TRBJ2-1	NA	NA	TGTGCCAGCAGTGTACAAGGTATCGATGAGCAGTTCTTC	CASSVQGIDEQFF
TRBV6-5	TRBJ2-1	NA	TRBD2	TGTGCCAGCAGTTACTCGAACAGCGGGGGGGCCTTCGCTCAAGTCTTC	CASSYSNSGGAFAQVF
TRBV20-1	TRBJ1-1	few	TRBD1	TGCAGTGCTAGAAATCCCCGGACAGGGAGGGGGACTGAAGCTTTCTTT	CSARNPRTGRGTEAFF